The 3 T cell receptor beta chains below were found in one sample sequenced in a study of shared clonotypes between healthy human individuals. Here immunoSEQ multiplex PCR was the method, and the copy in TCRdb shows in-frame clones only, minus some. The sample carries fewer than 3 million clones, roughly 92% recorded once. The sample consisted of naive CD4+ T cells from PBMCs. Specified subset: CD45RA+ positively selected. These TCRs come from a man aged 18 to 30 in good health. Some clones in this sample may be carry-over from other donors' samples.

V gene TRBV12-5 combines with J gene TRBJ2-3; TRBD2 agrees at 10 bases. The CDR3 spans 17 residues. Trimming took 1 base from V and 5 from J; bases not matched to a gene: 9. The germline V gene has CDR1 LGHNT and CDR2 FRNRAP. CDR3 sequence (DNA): TGTGCTAGTGGTTTGGGACTAGCGGGTTTCGGGGAAGATACGCAGTATTTT. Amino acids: CASGLGLAGFGEDTQYF. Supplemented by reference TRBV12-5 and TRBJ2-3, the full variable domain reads DARVTQTPRHKVTEMGQEVTMRCQPILGHNTVFWYRQTMMQGLELLAYFRNRAPLDDSGMPKDRFSAEMPDATLATLKIQPSEPRDSAVYFCASGLGLAGFGEDTQYFGPGTRLTVL.

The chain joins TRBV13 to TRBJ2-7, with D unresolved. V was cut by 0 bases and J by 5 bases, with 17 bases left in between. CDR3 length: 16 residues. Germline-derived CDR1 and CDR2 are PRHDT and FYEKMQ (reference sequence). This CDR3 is CASSLGPGLLGHEQYF. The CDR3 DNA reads TGTGCCAGCAGCTTAGGCCCCGGGTTATTGGGCCACGAGCAGTACTTC.

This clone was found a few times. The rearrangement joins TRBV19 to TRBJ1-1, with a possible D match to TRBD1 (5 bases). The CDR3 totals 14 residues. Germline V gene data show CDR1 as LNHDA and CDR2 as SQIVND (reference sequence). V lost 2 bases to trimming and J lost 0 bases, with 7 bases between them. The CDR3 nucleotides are TGTGCCAGTAGTATAAAGGGGATGAACACTGAAGCTTTCTTT. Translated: CASSIKGMNTEAFF.